One sample yielded the 7 T cell receptor beta chains listed below, sequenced in a study of human T cells and chemical hapten exposure. Time point defined: patch test 3, about 24 weeks after DPC sensitization. Treatment here: therapeutic diphenylcyclopropenone sensitization with weekly scalp DPC. TCRdb reanalysed the RACE reads using MiXCR and keeps one entry per CDR3 protein. The data show under 200,000 distinct CDR3 sequences, 25% to 35% seen once. This specimen was whole blood, taken in connection with sensitization to the hapten diphenylcyclopropenone (DPC). All receptors come from a woman younger than 35 with alopecia areata. Some clones in this sample may be carry-over from other donors' samples.

Only a few counts were recorded for this clonotype. V is TRBV29-1 and J is TRBJ2-7; D is tentatively TRBD1 or TRBD2 (7 bases each). The germline V gene has CDR1 SQVTM and CDR2 ANQGSEA. The CDR3 runs 12 residues. V lost 8 bases to trimming and J lost 3 bases, with 14 bases between them. CDR3 protein: CSSTGEGYEQYF. In nucleotides, the CDR3 is TGCAGCTCTACAGGGGAGGGCTACGAGCAGTACTTC.

This clonotype was recorded a few times. This rearrangement joins TRBV20-1 to TRBJ1-3, with D hard to call. V dropped 5 bases and J dropped 3 bases, with 14 bases sitting between them. CDR3 length: 14 amino acids. Germline loops: CDR1 DFQATT, CDR2 SNEGSKA (reference sequence). The CDR3 reads CSAYTGIYGNTIYF. The CDR3, as DNA: TGCAGTGCTTATACGGGAATCTATGGAAACACCATATATTTT.

This clonotype was detected a few times. The rearrangement uses TRBV6-4 and TRBJ2-5; D is unclear. Germline lookup yields CDR1 MRHNA and CDR2 SNTAGT. This CDR3 has 13 residues. V dropped 2 bases and J dropped 4 bases, with 8 bases sitting between them. This chain's CDR3 is CASSDLPGETQYF. DNA of the CDR3: TGTGCCAGCAGTGACCTGCCCGGAGAGACCCAGTACTTC.

The V and J genes are TRBV6-1 and TRBJ2-7, with 9 bases aligning to TRBD2. The V gene end was trimmed by 2 bases and the J gene end by 3 bases; junction bases not matched to a gene: 8. The CDR3 has 16 amino acids. Germline V gene sequence: CDR1 MNHNS, CDR2 SASEGT. CDR3 DNA sequence: TGTGCCAGCAGTGAACGTGTTAGCGGGGGCGTCTACGAGCAGTACTTC. This gives the protein CASSERVSGGVYEQYF.

This clonotype was detected a few times. V and J are TRBV6-2 or TRBV6-3 and TRBJ1-6; TRBD1 is a possible D gene (6 bases). Germline loops: CDR1 MNHEY, CDR2 SVGEGT. CDR3 length equals 15 residues. V was trimmed by 6 bases and J by 10 bases, leaving 19 bases between them. Written as DNA, the CDR3 is TGTGCCAGCAGGCGGACAGCACAAAGGGGCTCACCCCTCCACTTT. Amino acids: CASRRTAQRGSPLHF.

This clonotype has only a few counts. V usage is TRBV25-1 and J usage is TRBJ2-7, with 7 nucleotides matching TRBD1. This CDR3 contains 17 residues. V dropped 5 bases and J dropped 0; count of bases not matched to a gene: 13. CDR1 is MGHDK and CDR2 is SYGVNS in the germline V gene. CDR3 DNA sequence: TGTGCCAGCAGTTTGGAATTGATAGGGGGCAACTCCTACGAGCAGTACTTC. Translation: CASSLELIGGNSYEQYF.

The rearrangement uses TRBV18 and TRBJ1-1; no firm D call. With 2 bases removed from V and 1 base from J, the gap between germline ends came to 5 bases. CDR3 size: 13 residues. Per the germline V gene, CDR1 is KGHSH and CDR2 is LQKENI. CDR3 protein: CASSPKTNTEAFF. CDR3 nucleotide sequence: TGTGCCAGCTCACCAAAAACGAACACTGAAGCTTTCTTT.